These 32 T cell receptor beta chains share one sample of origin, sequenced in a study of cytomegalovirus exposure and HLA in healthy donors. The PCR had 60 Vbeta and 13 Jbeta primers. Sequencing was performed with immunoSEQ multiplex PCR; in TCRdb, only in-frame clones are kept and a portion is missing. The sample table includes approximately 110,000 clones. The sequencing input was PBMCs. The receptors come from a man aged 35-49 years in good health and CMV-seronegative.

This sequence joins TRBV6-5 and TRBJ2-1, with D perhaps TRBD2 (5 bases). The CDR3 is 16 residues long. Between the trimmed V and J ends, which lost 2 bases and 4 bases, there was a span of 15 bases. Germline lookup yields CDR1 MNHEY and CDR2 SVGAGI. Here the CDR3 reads CASSYLDPLVYNEQFF. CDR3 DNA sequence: TGTGCCAGCAGTTACCTTGACCCACTAGTTTACAATGAGCAGTTCTTC.

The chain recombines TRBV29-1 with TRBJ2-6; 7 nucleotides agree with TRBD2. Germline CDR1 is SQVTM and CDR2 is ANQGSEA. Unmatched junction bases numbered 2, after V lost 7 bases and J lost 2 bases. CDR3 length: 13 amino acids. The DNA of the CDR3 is TGCAGCGCACGGGGGGCTGGGGCCAACGTCCTGACTTTC. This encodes CSARGAGANVLTF. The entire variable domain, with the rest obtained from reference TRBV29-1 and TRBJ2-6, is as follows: SAVISQKPSRDICQRGTSLTIQCQVDSQVTMMFWYRQQPGQSLTLIATANQGSEATYESGFVIDKFPISRPNLTFSTLTVSNMSPEDSSIYLCSARGAGANVLTFGAGSRLTVL.

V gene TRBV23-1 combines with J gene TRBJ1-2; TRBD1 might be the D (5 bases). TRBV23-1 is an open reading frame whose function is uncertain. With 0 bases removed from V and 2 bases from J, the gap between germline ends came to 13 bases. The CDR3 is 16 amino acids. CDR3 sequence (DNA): TGCGCCAGCAGTCAATCGTTAGGCAGGGTGAACTATGGCTACACCTTC. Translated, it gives CASSQSLGRVNYGYTF.

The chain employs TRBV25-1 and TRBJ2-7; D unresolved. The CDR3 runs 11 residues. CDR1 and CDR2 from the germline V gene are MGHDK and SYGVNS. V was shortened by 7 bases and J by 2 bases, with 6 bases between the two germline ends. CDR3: CASIGTYEQYF. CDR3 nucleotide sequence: TGTGCCAGCATCGGTACCTACGAGCAGTACTTC.

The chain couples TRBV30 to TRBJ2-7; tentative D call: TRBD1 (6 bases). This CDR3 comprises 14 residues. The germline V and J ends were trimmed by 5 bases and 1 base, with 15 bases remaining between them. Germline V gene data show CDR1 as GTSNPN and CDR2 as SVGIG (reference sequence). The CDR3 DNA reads TGTGCCTGGTCTCATCGGACAGTATCCTACGAGCAGTACTTC. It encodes CAWSHRTVSYEQYF.

CDR3: CASSPGGPTDTQYF. CDR3 sequence (DNA): TGCGCCAGCAGTCCCGGGGGGCCCACAGATACGCAGTATTTT. The genes are TRBV5-1 and TRBJ2-3, with TRBD2 as a possible D gene (7 bases). Trimming stripped 5 bases from V and 2 bases from J, with 12 bases between. Germline V gene lookup returns CDR1 SGHRS and CDR2 YFSETQ. CDR3 length: 14 amino acids.

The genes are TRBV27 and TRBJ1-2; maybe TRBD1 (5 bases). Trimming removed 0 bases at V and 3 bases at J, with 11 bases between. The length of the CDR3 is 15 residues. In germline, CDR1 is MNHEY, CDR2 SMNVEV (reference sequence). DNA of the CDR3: TGTGCCAGCAGTTTATCTGGTGGGGCACACTATGGCTACACCTTC. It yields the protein CASSLSGGAHYGYTF.

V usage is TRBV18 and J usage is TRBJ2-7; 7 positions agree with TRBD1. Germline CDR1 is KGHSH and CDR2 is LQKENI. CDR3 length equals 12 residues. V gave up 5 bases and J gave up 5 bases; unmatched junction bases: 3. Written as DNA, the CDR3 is TGTGCCAGCTCATTTACAGGGGACGAGCAGTACTTC. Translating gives CASSFTGDEQYF. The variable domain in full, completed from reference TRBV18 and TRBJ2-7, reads NAGVMQNPRHLVRRRGQEARLRCSPMKGHSHVYWYRQLPEEGLKFMVYLQKENIIDESGMPKERFSAEFPKEGPSILRIQQVVRGDSAAYFCASSFTGDEQYFGPGTRLTVT.

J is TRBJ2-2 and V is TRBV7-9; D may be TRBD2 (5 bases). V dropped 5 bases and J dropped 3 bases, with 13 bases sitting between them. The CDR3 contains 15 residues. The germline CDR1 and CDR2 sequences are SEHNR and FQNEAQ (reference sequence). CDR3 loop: CASSPQRLHTGELFF. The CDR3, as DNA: TGTGCCAGCAGCCCCCAGCGGCTTCACACCGGGGAGCTGTTTTTT.

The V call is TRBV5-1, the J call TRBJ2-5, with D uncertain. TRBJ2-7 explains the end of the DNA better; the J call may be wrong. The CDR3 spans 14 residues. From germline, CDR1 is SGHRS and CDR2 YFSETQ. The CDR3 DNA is TGCGCCAGCAGCTGGCTAGACGGGTCCTACGAGCAGTACTTC. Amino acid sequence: CASSWLDGSYEQYF.

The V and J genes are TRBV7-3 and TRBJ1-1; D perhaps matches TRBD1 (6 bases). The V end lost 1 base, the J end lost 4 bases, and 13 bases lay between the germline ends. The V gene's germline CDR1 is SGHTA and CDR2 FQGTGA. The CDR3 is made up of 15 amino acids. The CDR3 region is CASSLRGGRSTEAFF. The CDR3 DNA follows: TGTGCCAGCAGCTTAAGGGGGGGGCGAAGCACTGAAGCTTTCTTT.

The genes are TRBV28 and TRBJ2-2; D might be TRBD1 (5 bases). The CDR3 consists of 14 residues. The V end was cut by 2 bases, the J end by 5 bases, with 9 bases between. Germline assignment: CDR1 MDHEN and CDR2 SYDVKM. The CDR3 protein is CASSLIAGTGELFF. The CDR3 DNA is TGTGCCAGCAGTTTAATAGCAGGGACCGGGGAGCTGTTTTTT.

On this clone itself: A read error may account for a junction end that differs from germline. DNA of the CDR3: TGCGGGACAGGGGGTGGATACGAGCAGTACTTC. It specifies CGTGGGYEQYF. The J gene is TRBJ2-7, the V gene TRBV30; 11 nucleotides match TRBD1. This CDR3 is built from 11 residues. CDR1 GTSNPN and CDR2 SVGIG come from the germline V gene (reference sequence).

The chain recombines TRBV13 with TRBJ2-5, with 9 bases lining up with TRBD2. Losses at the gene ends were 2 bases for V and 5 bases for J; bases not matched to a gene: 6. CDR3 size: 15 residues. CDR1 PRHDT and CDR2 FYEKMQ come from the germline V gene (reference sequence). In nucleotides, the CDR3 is TGTGCCAGCAGCTTATTAGCGGGAGTCGGGGAGACCCAGTACTTC. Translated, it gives CASSLLAGVGETQYF.

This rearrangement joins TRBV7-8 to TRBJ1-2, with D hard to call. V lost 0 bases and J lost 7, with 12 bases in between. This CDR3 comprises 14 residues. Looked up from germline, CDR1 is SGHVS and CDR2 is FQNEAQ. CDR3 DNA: TGTGCCAGCAGCTTAGCACCCCGTAGTGTTGGCTACACCTTC. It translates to CASSLAPRSVGYTF.

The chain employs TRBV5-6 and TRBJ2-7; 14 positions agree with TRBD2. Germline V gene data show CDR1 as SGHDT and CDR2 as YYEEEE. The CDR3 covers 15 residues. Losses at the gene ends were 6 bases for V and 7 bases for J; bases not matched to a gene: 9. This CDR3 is CASIPTSGRAGEQYF. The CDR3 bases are TGTGCCAGCATTCCGACTAGCGGGAGGGCCGGTGAGCAGTACTTC.

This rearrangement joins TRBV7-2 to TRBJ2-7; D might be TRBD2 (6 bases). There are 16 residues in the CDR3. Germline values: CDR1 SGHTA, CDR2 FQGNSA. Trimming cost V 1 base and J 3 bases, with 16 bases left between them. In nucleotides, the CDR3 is TGTGCCAGCAGCTTAGATGTGAGCGGGCCGATCTACGAGCAGTACTTC. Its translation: CASSLDVSGPIYEQYF. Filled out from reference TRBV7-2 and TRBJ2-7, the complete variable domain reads GAGVSQSPSNKVTEKGKDVELRCDPISGHTALYWYRQSLGQGLEFLIYFQGNSAPDKSGLPSDRFSAERTGGSVSTLTIQRTQQEDSAVYLCASSLDVSGPIYEQYFGPGTRLTVT.

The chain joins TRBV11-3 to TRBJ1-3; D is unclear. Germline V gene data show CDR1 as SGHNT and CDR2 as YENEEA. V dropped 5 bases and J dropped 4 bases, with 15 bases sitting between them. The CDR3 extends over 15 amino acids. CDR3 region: CASSTYTAGGNTIYF. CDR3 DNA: TGTGCCAGCAGCACCTATACCGCGGGAGGAAACACCATATATTTT.

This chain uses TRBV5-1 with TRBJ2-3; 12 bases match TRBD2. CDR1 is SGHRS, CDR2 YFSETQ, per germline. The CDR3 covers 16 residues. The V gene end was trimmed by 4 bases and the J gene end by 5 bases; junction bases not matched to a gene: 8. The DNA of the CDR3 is TGCGCCAGCAGCCAGACTAGCGGGAGCGCTATAGATACGCAGTATTTT. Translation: CASSQTSGSAIDTQYF.

In nucleotides, the CDR3 is TGTGCCAGCAGTCGGGACAGGCTCTATGGCTACACCTTC. Translated, it gives CASSRDRLYGYTF. This chain links TRBV6-1 with TRBJ1-2; 8 bases are shared with TRBD1. Trimming removed 5 bases from V and 4 bases from J; junction bases left unmatched: 3. CDR1 and CDR2 (germline): MNHNS, SASEGT. There are 13 residues in the CDR3.

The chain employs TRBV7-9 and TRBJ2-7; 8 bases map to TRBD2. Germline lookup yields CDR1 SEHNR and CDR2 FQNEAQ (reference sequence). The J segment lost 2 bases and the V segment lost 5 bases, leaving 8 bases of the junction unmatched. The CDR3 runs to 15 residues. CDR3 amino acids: CASSTTSGSTYEQYF. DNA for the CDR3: TGTGCCAGCAGCACAACTAGCGGCTCTACCTACGAGCAGTACTTC.

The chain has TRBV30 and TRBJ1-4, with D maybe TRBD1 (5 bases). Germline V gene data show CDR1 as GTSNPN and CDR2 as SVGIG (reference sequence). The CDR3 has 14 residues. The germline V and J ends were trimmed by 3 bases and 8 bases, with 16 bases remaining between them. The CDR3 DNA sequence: TGTGCCTGGAGACCAGGGCCTAAGGGGGAAAAACTGTTTTTT. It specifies CAWRPGPKGEKLFF.

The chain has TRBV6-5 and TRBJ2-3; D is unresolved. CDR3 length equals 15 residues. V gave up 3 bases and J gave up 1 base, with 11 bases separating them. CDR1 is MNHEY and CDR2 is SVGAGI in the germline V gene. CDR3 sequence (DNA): TGTGCCAGCAGTTATGACGGGTCGCGCACAGATACGCAGTATTTT. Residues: CASSYDGSRTDTQYF.

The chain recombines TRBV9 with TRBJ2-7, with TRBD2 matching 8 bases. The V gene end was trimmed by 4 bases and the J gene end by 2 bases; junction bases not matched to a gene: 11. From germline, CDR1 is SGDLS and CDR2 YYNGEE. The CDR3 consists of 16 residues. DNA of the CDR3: TGTGCCAGCAGCCCCCGGGGTAGCGGGAAAACCTACGAGCAGTACTTC. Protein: CASSPRGSGKTYEQYF.

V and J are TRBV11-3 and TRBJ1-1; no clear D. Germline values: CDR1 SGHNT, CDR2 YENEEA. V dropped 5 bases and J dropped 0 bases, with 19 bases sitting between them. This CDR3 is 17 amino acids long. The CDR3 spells CASSPPGVSAMNTEAFF. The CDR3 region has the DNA TGTGCCAGCAGCCCCCCCGGGGTCAGCGCAATGAACACTGAAGCTTTCTTT. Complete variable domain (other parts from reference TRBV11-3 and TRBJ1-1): EAGVVQSPRYKIIEKKQPVAFWCNPISGHNTLYWYLQNLGQGPELLIRYENEEAVDDSQLPKDRFSAERLKGVDSTLKIQPAELGDSAVYLCASSPPGVSAMNTEAFFGQGTRLTVV.

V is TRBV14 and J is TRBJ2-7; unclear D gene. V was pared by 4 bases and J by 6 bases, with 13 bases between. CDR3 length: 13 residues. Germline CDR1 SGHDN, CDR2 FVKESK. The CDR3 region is CASSLPLTGEQYF. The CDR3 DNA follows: TGTGCCAGCAGCCTGCCTCTGACGGGCGAGCAGTACTTC.

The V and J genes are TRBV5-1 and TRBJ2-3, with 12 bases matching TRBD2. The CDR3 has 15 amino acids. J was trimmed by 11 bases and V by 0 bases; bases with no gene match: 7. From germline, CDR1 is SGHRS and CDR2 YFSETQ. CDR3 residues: CASSLGLAGVGEQYF. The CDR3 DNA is TGCGCCAGCAGCTTGGGACTAGCGGGAGTCGGGGAGCAGTATTTT.

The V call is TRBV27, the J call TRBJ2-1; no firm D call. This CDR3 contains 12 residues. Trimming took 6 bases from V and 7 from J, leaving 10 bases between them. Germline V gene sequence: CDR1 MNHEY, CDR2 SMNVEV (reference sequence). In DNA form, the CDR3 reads TGTGCCAGCAGCTTCCCAGGTAATGAGCAGTTCTTC. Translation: CASSFPGNEQFF.

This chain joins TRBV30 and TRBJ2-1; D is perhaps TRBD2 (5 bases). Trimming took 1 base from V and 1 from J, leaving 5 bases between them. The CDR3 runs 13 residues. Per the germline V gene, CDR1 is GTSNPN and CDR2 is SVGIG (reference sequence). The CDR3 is CAWSGGSYNEQFF. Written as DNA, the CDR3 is TGTGCCTGGAGTGGCGGGTCCTACAATGAGCAGTTCTTC.

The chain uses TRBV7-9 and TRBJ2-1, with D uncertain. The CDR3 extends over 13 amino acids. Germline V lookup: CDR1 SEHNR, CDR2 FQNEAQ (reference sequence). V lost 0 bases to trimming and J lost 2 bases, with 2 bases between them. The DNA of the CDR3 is TGTGCCAGCAGCTTAGCCACCTACAATGAGCAGTTCTTC. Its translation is CASSLATYNEQFF. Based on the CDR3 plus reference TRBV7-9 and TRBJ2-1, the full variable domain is DTGVSQNPRHKITKRGQNVTFRCDPISEHNRLYWYRQTLGQGPEFLTYFQNEAQLEKSRLLSDRFSAERPKGSFSTLEIQRTEQGDSAMYLCASSLATYNEQFFGPGTRLTVL.

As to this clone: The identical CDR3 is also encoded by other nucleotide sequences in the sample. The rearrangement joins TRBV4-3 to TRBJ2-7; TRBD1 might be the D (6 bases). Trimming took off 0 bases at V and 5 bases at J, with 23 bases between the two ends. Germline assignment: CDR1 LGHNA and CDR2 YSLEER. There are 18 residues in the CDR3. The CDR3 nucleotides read TGCGCCAGCAGCCAAGACCAGGGGCAGGGGTTTATCAGAAACGAGCAGTACTTC. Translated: CASSQDQGQGFIRNEQYF.

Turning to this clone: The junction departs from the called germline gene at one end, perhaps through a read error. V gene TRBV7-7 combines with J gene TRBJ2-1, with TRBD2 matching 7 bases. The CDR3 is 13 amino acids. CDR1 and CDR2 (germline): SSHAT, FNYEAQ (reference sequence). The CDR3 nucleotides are TGTGCTAGCAGCTTCGGCGGGAGCAATGAGCAGTTCTTC. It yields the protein CASSFGGSNEQFF.